Listed here is a single T cell receptor beta chain. This CDR3 has 18 amino acids. Germline-derived CDR1 and CDR2 are SGHTA and FQGNSA. V shed 3 bases and J 0 bases; nucleotides not matched to a gene: 11. The sample belongs to a study of graft-versus-host responses after intestinal transplantation. The graft tissue was processed, and this released both intraepithelial and lamina propria lymphocytes. Using immunoSEQ multiplex PCR, the repertoire was profiled, and TCRdb retains in-frame clones only, with some absent. The repertoire includes 35,000 to 40,000 clones, about 85% of them detected once, and 18% sits in the top ten.

This sequence was found in a human patient who received an intestinal transplant, so some T cells may come from the graft donor. The specimen was ileum tissue, collected around 190 days after intestinal transplant. The J gene is TRBJ1-5, the V gene TRBV7-2, with TRBD1 matching 7 bases. The chain's CDR3 is CASSFTGVGFTSNQPQHF. The DNA for the CDR3 is TGTGCCAGCAGCTTTACAGGGGTTGGCTTTACTAGCAATCAGCCCCAGCATTTT.